The 24 T cell receptor beta chains listed next were all sequenced from one sample in a study of T cell responses to AZD1222 COVID-19 vaccine. Produced via immunoSEQ multiplex PCR; TCRdb's table is partial and in-frame only. The sample shows some 94,000 clones, approximately 92% of them seen only once. The sequenced sample was peripheral blood, obtained on day 0 of AZD1222 vaccination. The receptor source for this set is an adult in good health.

Details on this clone: This specimen includes other DNA sequences encoding the same CDR3. The chain combines TRBV19 with TRBJ1-3, with D possibly matching TRBD1 (5 bases). The CDR3 has 15 amino acids. In germline, CDR1 is LNHDA, CDR2 SQIVND (reference sequence). V lost 3 bases to trimming and J lost 0 bases, with 9 bases between them. The CDR3 region has the DNA TGTGCCAGTAGTATCCAGGGTGTCTCTGGAAACACCATATATTTT. Translated, it gives CASSIQGVSGNTIYF.

This sequence joins TRBV7-9 and TRBJ2-6; no definite D call. Germline CDR1 reads SEHNR; CDR2 reads FQNEAQ (reference sequence). CDR3 length: 15 amino acids. The ends were cut back, 0 bases at V and 3 bases at J, with 6 bases in the middle. CDR3 residues: CASSLAGDGANVLTF. CDR3 DNA: TGTGCCAGCAGCTTAGCTGGGGATGGGGCCAACGTCCTGACTTTC.

The chain links TRBV29-1 to TRBJ2-7, with 8 nucleotides matching TRBD1. The CDR3 loop spans 15 amino acids. V lost 2 bases, J lost 9 bases, and 15 bases stayed unmatched. Germline assignment: CDR1 SQVTM and CDR2 ANQGSEA. Written as DNA, the CDR3 is TGCAGCGTTGAAAGCGGACAGGGTGAGCCTCCTTCGCAGTACTTC. Translating it yields CSVESGQGEPPSQYF.

This chain uses TRBV6-5 with TRBJ1-1, with a tentative D call TRBD1 (6 bases). V was pared by 0 bases and J by 1 base, with 9 bases between. The length of the CDR3 is 15 residues. Germline CDR1 is MNHEY and CDR2 is SVGAGI. The CDR3 sequence is CASSYSGGQNTEAFF. As DNA, the CDR3 is TGTGCCAGCAGTTACTCTGGGGGGCAGAACACTGAAGCTTTCTTT.

This clone turned up a few times. CDR3 protein: CSVEEVRGNTEAFF. DNA of the CDR3: TGCAGCGTTGAGGAGGTTAGAGGGAACACTGAAGCTTTCTTT. The rearrangement uses TRBV29-1 and TRBJ1-1; unclear D gene. The CDR3 loop spans 14 amino acids. Per the germline V gene, CDR1 is SQVTM and CDR2 is ANQGSEA. V was cut by 3 bases and J by 1 base, with 12 bases left in between.

This clone has only one observation. The J gene is TRBJ2-7, the V gene TRBV11-3; TRBD2 agrees at 8 bases. This CDR3 is built from 14 residues. Germline assignment: CDR1 SGHNT and CDR2 YENEEA. Unmatched junction bases numbered 6, after V lost 2 bases and J lost 6 bases. The CDR3 loop reads CASSLKAGDIEQYF. The CDR3 DNA is TGTGCCAGCAGCTTAAAAGCGGGAGATATCGAGCAGTACTTC.

The V gene is TRBV5-1, the J gene TRBJ2-3; the D gene is possibly TRBD1 (5 bases). V was trimmed by 0 bases and J by 4 bases, leaving 12 bases between them. The CDR3 consists of 15 residues. Germline V lookup: CDR1 SGHRS, CDR2 YFSETQ. CDR3 DNA: TGCGCCAGCAGCTTGGAACAGGCAGGCCCAGATACGCAGTATTTT. It specifies CASSLEQAGPDTQYF.

The J gene is TRBJ1-5, the V gene TRBV3-1 (or the pseudogene TRBV3-2); unclear D gene. The CDR3 has 15 residues. Germline values: CDR1 LGHDT, CDR2 YNNKEL (reference sequence). Trimming took off 1 base at V and 4 bases at J, with 11 bases between the two ends. The CDR3 here is CASSQATAPNQPQHF. The DNA for the CDR3 is TGTGCCAGCAGCCAAGCGACCGCTCCTAATCAGCCCCAGCATTTT.

V usage is TRBV28 and J usage is TRBJ1-2; 7 nucleotides agree with TRBD1. The CDR3 length is 14 residues. The germline V gene has CDR1 MDHEN and CDR2 SYDVKM. Trimming at V came to 6 bases and at J to 8 bases, leaving 12 bases not matched to a gene. CDR3 sequence (DNA): TGTGCCAGCAGGCCCCGACGGGACAGTCGGGGCTACACCTTC. Its translation: CASRPRRDSRGYTF.

This clone was recorded only once. This chain uses TRBV27 with TRBJ1-6; D gene unclear. The CDR3 has 12 amino acids. The germline gives CDR1 MNHEY, CDR2 SMNVEV (reference sequence). V lost 2 bases and J lost 10, with 6 bases in between. The CDR3 coding sequence is TGTGCCAGCAGTTTACCTCCATCACCCCTCCACTTT. Amino acids: CASSLPPSPLHF.

J is TRBJ1-4 and V is TRBV2; 7 positions agree with TRBD1. The CDR3 consists of 17 residues. Germline CDR1 SNHLY, CDR2 FYNNEI. V was clipped by 3 bases and J by 1 base; unmatched bases: 8. This CDR3 reads CASSEAGGLRTNEKLFF. The CDR3 DNA follows: TGTGCCAGCAGTGAGGCAGGGGGGTTGAGAACTAATGAAAAACTGTTTTTT. Supplemented by reference TRBV2 and TRBJ1-4, the full variable domain reads EPEVTQTPSHQVTQMGQEVILRCVPISNHLYFYWYRQILGQKVEFLVSFYNNEISEKSEIFDDQFSVERPDGSNFTLKIRSTKLEDSAMYFCASSEAGGLRTNEKLFFGSGTQLSVL.

This clone is a singleton in its sample. This chain links TRBV19 with TRBJ1-4; D remains unclear. Germline values: CDR1 LNHDA, CDR2 SQIVND (reference sequence). V lost 0 bases and J lost 3, with 11 bases in between. CDR3 length: 16 residues. CDR3 DNA sequence: TGTGCCAGTAGTATAGATAACAGCTTCTCTAATGAAAAACTGTTTTTT. Translated, it gives CASSIDNSFSNEKLFF. Drawing the rest from reference TRBV19 and TRBJ1-4, the complete variable domain is DGGITQSPKYLFRKEGQNVTLSCEQNLNHDAMYWYRQDPGQGLRLIYYSQIVNDFQKGDIAEGYSVSREKKESFPLTVTSAQKNPTAFYLCASSIDNSFSNEKLFFGSGTQLSVL.

The V and J genes are TRBV5-1 and TRBJ1-5, with 10 bases lining up with TRBD1. The CDR3 sequence is 15 residues long. Per the germline V gene, CDR1 is SGHRS and CDR2 is YFSETQ. Trimming removed 3 bases from V and 3 bases from J; junction bases left unmatched: 3. The CDR3 nucleotides are TGCGCCAGCAGCTGGGGGACAGGGGTCAATCAGCCCCAGCATTTT. This encodes CASSWGTGVNQPQHF.

V and J are TRBV20-1 and TRBJ2-7, with unresolved D. V lost 3 bases and J 5 bases, leaving 11 bases between the germline ends. This CDR3 is 12 amino acids long. The germline V gene encodes CDR1 DFQATT and CDR2 SNEGSKA (reference sequence). CDR3 residues: CSASDRNHEQYF. As DNA, the CDR3 is TGCAGTGCTAGTGATAGGAACCACGAGCAGTACTTC.

The chain recombines TRBV19 with TRBJ1-4; TRBD1 aligns across 7 bases. V shed 7 bases and J 8 bases; nucleotides not matched to a gene: 13. CDR1 LNHDA and CDR2 SQIVND come from the germline V gene (reference sequence). The CDR3 consists of 15 residues. CDR3 sequence reads: CASNDIAAGGEKLFF. In DNA, the CDR3 is TGTGCCAGTAACGACATAGCGGCAGGGGGGGAAAAACTGTTTTTT. Supplemented by reference TRBV19 and TRBJ1-4, the full variable domain reads DGGITQSPKYLFRKEGQNVTLSCEQNLNHDAMYWYRQDPGQGLRLIYYSQIVNDFQKGDIAEGYSVSREKKESFPLTVTSAQKNPTAFYLCASNDIAAGGEKLFFGSGTQLSVL.

J is TRBJ2-7 and V is TRBV4-2; 8 positions agree with TRBD2. CDR3 size: 16 residues. V was clipped by 0 bases and J by 1 base; unmatched bases: 5. Germline CDR1 LGHNA, CDR2 YNFKEQ. The CDR3 here is CASSQELGGRSYEQYF. The DNA for the CDR3 is TGTGCCAGCAGCCAAGAGCTAGGCGGGAGGTCCTACGAGCAGTACTTC.

The genes are TRBV5-1 and TRBJ1-1; D gene unclear. Germline V lookup: CDR1 SGHRS, CDR2 YFSETQ. V dropped 0 bases and J dropped 2 bases, with 11 bases sitting between them. The CDR3 loop spans 15 amino acids. The CDR3 region has the DNA TGCGCCAGCAGCTTGGATGGTTTGGCCAACACTGAAGCTTTCTTT. The encoded protein is CASSLDGLANTEAFF.

V and J are TRBV4-3 and TRBJ2-5, with 10 bases fitting TRBD2. With V trimmed by 2 bases and J by 1 base, 4 bases remained unmatched. The CDR3 runs to 16 residues. Per the germline V gene, CDR1 is LGHNA and CDR2 is YSLEER. The CDR3 DNA is TGCGCCAGCAGCCAACAACCTAGCGGGGGCCAAGAGACCCAGTACTTC. It codes for CASSQQPSGGQETQYF.

This chain connects TRBV5-4 to TRBJ2-7, with a weak D call TRBD1 (5 bases). The CDR3 sequence is 16 residues long. Trimming cost V 7 bases and J 3 bases, with 23 bases left between them. Germline CDR1 is SGHNT and CDR2 is YYREEE (reference sequence). CDR3 DNA sequence: TGTGCCAGCCCCATGTGGACACCACAGGTAGACTACGAGCAGTACTTC. Its protein product is CASPMWTPQVDYEQYF.

This clone is a singleton in its sample. The chain couples TRBV7-2 to TRBJ2-7, with D tentatively TRBD1 (6 bases). Germline values: CDR1 SGHTA, CDR2 FQGNSA. Trimming pared 4 bases from V and 1 base from J, leaving 11 bases between. The CDR3 loop spans 14 amino acids. This chain's CDR3 is CASSSRQASYEQYF. The CDR3 DNA reads as TGTGCCAGCAGCTCCAGACAGGCATCCTACGAGCAGTACTTC.

The rearrangement links TRBV28 to TRBJ1-1; perhaps TRBD1 as D (6 bases). The V and J ends lost 8 bases and 5 bases respectively, with 12 bases between them. Germline CDR1 is MDHEN and CDR2 is SYDVKM. CDR3 length equals 12 residues. The CDR3 here is CASAGARTEAFF. CDR3 bases: TGTGCCAGCGCGGGGGCTCGTACTGAAGCTTTCTTT.

The chain carries TRBV4-3 and TRBJ2-2, with D unclear. Germline lookup yields CDR1 LGHNA and CDR2 YSLEER. There are 18 residues in the CDR3. Trimming pared 3 bases from V and 5 bases from J, leaving 22 bases between. The CDR3 reads CASSQPGSLGWETGELFF. The CDR3 DNA reads TGCGCCAGCAGCCAGCCCGGCAGTTTAGGATGGGAAACCGGGGAGCTGTTTTTT.

The chain couples TRBV5-4 to TRBJ2-7; 12 nucleotides match TRBD2. V lost 4 bases and J lost 4; bases outside the gene matches: 9. CDR1 and CDR2 from the germline V gene are SGHNT and YYREEE (reference sequence). There are 16 residues in the CDR3. CDR3 in DNA: TGTGCCAGCAGCCCCAACCATGGACTAGCGGGGTACGAGCAGTACTTC. It translates to CASSPNHGLAGYEQYF.

This clone was detected once. The chain employs TRBV28 and TRBJ2-5; 8 bases are a match to TRBD2. Trimming took 5 bases from V and 2 from J; bases not matched to a gene: 4. Germline CDR1 is MDHEN and CDR2 is SYDVKM. CDR3 length: 14 residues. The CDR3 DNA reads TGTGCCAGCAGTCAACTAGCGGAACAAGAGACCCAGTACTTC. Protein sequence: CASSQLAEQETQYF.